This note documents a single TCR beta chain sequence. This entry comes from a study of cytomegalovirus exposure and HLA in healthy donors. Primers: 60 Vbeta forward and 13 Jbeta reverse. Authors' processing steps: In a later analysis, about 11 million of tens of millions of unique beta chains occurred in at least two donors. Generated by immunoSEQ multiplex PCR, the TCRdb table keeps only in-frame clones and is missing some. V and J calls and clone size are as listed in that table; D and trimming were resolved from the DNA. Seen here are 200,000 or so clones, about 83% observed once, and the top ten hold approximately 6%. The CDR3 has 14 amino acids. Germline V lookup: CDR1 MGHRA, CDR2 YSYEKL. Trimming left V 4 bases short and J 5 bases short, with 11 bases between. At the time of sampling, donors were nominally healthy, though unrecorded immune exposures were likely.

V is TRBV4-1 and J is TRBJ2-2; a weak D match, TRBD1 (6 bases). The clonotype originates from a young woman in good health and CMV-seropositive. The specimen sequenced was PBMCs. The CDR3 nucleotides are TGCGCCAGCAGCCCGGACAGAAGGACCGGGGAGCTGTTTTTT. It encodes CASSPDRRTGELFF.